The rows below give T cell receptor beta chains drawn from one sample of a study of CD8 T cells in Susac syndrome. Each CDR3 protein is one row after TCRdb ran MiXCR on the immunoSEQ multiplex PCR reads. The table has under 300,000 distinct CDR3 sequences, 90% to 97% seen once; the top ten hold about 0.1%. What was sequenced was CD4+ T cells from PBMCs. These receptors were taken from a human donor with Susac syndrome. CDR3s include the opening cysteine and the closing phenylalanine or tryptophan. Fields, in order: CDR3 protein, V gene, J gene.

cdr3_aa: CASSQDRRQGIAYYEQYF
v_call: TRBV4-1
j_call: TRBJ2-7

cdr3_aa: CASSLVGGFF
v_call: TRBV7-9
j_call: TRBJ2-1

cdr3_aa: CASSEVPAETQYF
v_call: TRBV10-1
j_call: TRBJ2-5

cdr3_aa: CASSLLVQETQYF
v_call: TRBV7-9
j_call: TRBJ2-5

cdr3_aa: CASSLAVAKNIQYF
v_call: TRBV7-9
j_call: TRBJ2-4

cdr3_aa: CSAQTPGYLTYNEQFF
v_call: TRBV20-1
j_call: TRBJ2-1

cdr3_aa: CSVKTAYGQPQHF
v_call: TRBV29-1
j_call: TRBJ1-5

cdr3_aa: CATSNRGPGAKNIQYF
v_call: TRBV15
j_call: TRBJ2-4

cdr3_aa: CSAQLWTSSVRGNEQFF
v_call: TRBV20-1
j_call: TRBJ2-1

cdr3_aa: CSVVHALAWMPNEQFF
v_call: TRBV29-1
j_call: TRBJ2-1

cdr3_aa: CASSPGVSF
v_call: TRBV7-2
j_call: TRBJ2-7

cdr3_aa: CASSPLEHTGELFF
v_call: TRBV3-1
j_call: TRBJ2-2

cdr3_aa: CASSPGPWVQFF
v_call: TRBV7-2
j_call: TRBJ2-1

cdr3_aa: CASSLHLGSNIQYF
v_call: TRBV27
j_call: TRBJ2-4

cdr3_aa: CAISYQEGYGYTF
v_call: TRBV10-3
j_call: TRBJ1-2

cdr3_aa: CASRSSMETEAFF
v_call: TRBV4-1
j_call: TRBJ1-1

cdr3_aa: CSASWPGDTEAFF
v_call: TRBV20-1
j_call: TRBJ1-1

cdr3_aa: CSAGGLAERYNEQFF
v_call: TRBV20-1
j_call: TRBJ2-1

cdr3_aa: CASSITREKGETQYF
v_call: TRBV6-1
j_call: TRBJ2-5

cdr3_aa: CSARAGRGDTQYF
v_call: TRBV29-1
j_call: TRBJ2-3

cdr3_aa: CASKQVGTYEQYF
v_call: TRBV6-5
j_call: TRBJ2-7

cdr3_aa: CSARRLATPYGYTF
v_call: TRBV29-1
j_call: TRBJ1-2

cdr3_aa: CASSLSSGPAEQYF
v_call: TRBV7-9
j_call: TRBJ2-7

cdr3_aa: CASSSSGTGTEQYF
v_call: TRBV11-3
j_call: TRBJ2-7

cdr3_aa: CAWSGGQEQYF
v_call: TRBV30
j_call: TRBJ2-7

cdr3_aa: CASSLAGQSLETQYF
v_call: TRBV11-2
j_call: TRBJ2-5

cdr3_aa: CASSLIGTGLKNIQYF
v_call: TRBV28
j_call: TRBJ2-4

cdr3_aa: CASSQTTTGYEKLFF
v_call: TRBV3-1
j_call: TRBJ1-4

cdr3_aa: CATRAVGGANVLTF
v_call: TRBV24-1
j_call: TRBJ2-6

cdr3_aa: CSARDQPYTEAFF
v_call: TRBV20-1
j_call: TRBJ1-1

cdr3_aa: CASSLGDSHQPQHF
v_call: TRBV5-1
j_call: TRBJ1-5

cdr3_aa: CASSPRLGGELFF
v_call: TRBV9
j_call: TRBJ2-2

cdr3_aa: CASSPISGKVGTDTQYF
v_call: TRBV28
j_call: TRBJ2-3

cdr3_aa: CSANPLRGSYNEQFF
v_call: TRBV20-1
j_call: TRBJ2-1

cdr3_aa: CASSLIGGTLYEQYF
v_call: TRBV7-3
j_call: TRBJ2-7

cdr3_aa: CSVGPGGVNYGYTF
v_call: TRBV29-1
j_call: TRBJ1-2

cdr3_aa: CASSLAVTNYGYTF
v_call: TRBV5-4
j_call: TRBJ1-2

cdr3_aa: CASSHLGWTEAFF
v_call: TRBV14
j_call: TRBJ1-1

cdr3_aa: CATSRDEALAKNIQYF
v_call: TRBV15
j_call: TRBJ2-4

cdr3_aa: CASSYSRDSNYEQYF
v_call: TRBV6-5
j_call: TRBJ2-7

cdr3_aa: CATRDRGNQPQHF
v_call: TRBV19
j_call: TRBJ1-5

cdr3_aa: CASISTRDYGYTF
v_call: TRBV28
j_call: TRBJ1-2

cdr3_aa: CSAWGRDGPPNEQFF
v_call: TRBV20-1
j_call: TRBJ2-1

cdr3_aa: CASSTIVGETQYF
v_call: TRBV14
j_call: TRBJ2-5

cdr3_aa: CAWSGKGQGFGYTF
v_call: TRBV30
j_call: TRBJ1-2

cdr3_aa: CASSPHTKLTNTEAFF
v_call: TRBV9
j_call: TRBJ1-1